This T cell receptor beta chain was recorded in a study of cytomegalovirus exposure and HLA in healthy donors. In the PCR, 60 Vbeta and 13 Jbeta primers were used. The assay was immunoSEQ multiplex PCR, and TCRdb's table has in-frame clones only and misses some. The sample shows 150,000 to 200,000 clones, about 65% of them seen only once. Study-wide results and limits: No immune exposure information besides CMV serostatus was available.

About this clone: Its antigen is not known.

V was cut by 4 bases and J by 4 bases, with 10 bases left in between. The CDR3 runs to 13 residues. CDR1 and CDR2 from the germline V gene are SGHDN and FVKESK. Healthy bone marrow donors supplied every sample. This clonotype originated in a girl aged 10-17 years in good health and CMV-seronegative. The material sequenced was PBMCs. This chain uses TRBV14 with TRBJ1-2, with D unresolved. CDR3 DNA sequence: TGTGCCAGCAGCCCGAAGCCGGTCTATGGCTACACCTTC. This codes for CASSPKPVYGYTF.